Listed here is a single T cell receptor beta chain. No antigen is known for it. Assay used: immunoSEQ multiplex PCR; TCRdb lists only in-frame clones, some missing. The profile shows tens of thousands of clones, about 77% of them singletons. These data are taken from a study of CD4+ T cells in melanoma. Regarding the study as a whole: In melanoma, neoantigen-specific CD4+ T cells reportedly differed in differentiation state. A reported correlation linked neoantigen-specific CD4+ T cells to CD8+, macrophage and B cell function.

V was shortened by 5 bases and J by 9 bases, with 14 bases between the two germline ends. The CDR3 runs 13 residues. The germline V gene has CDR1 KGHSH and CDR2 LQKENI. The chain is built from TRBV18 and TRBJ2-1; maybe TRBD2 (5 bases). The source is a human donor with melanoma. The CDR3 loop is CASSLHAGPEQFF. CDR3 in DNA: TGTGCCAGCTCATTACATGCGGGTCCTGAGCAGTTCTTC.